Presented here are 5 T cell receptor beta chains from one specimen sequenced in a study of blood T cells in healthy people across ages. Through a sample-barcoded 5' primer and a J-beta primer mix, a second PCR was run for roughly 7 to 11 cycles. TCRdb reprocessed the 5' RACE reads via MiXCR and lists one record per CDR3 protein. The sample lists 1.5 million to 2 million distinct CDR3 sequences, 35% to 50% seen once, with 23% in the top ten. The specimen sequenced was blood. The receptors originated from a human donor in good health.

This chain joins TRBV28 and TRBJ2-7; 7 nucleotides match TRBD1. This CDR3 spans 16 amino acids. V trimming: 2 bases; J trimming: 5 bases; junction bases outside the gene matches: 12. Germline assignment: CDR1 MDHEN and CDR2 SYDVKM. The CDR3 DNA sequence: TGTGCCAGCAGTTTAGTCGAGGGGGCAACGTCGCACGAGCAGTACTTC. As protein: CASSLVEGATSHEQYF.

V and J are TRBV11-3 and TRBJ2-3, with a tentative D call TRBD2 (8 bases). The CDR3 length is 16 residues. V was pared by 3 bases and J by 2 bases, with 15 bases between. Germline assignment: CDR1 SGHNT and CDR2 YENEEA. CDR3 residues: CASSLGSGTDTDTQYF. The CDR3 DNA sequence: TGTGCCAGCAGCTTGGGTAGCGGGACAGACACAGATACGCAGTATTTT.

This clonotype has only one observation. The chain carries TRBV2 and TRBJ2-7; D gene unclear. This CDR3 region has 14 residues. The V end was cut by 2 bases, the J end by 6 bases, with 14 bases between. In germline, CDR1 is SNHLY, CDR2 FYNNEI. CDR3 protein: CASSELATWGEQYF. DNA of the CDR3: TGTGCCAGCAGTGAACTGGCTACTTGGGGCGAGCAGTACTTC.

The sample holds a few counts of this clonotype. This chain joins TRBV20-1 and TRBJ2-7; D is perhaps TRBD1 or TRBD2 (6 bases each). CDR1 and CDR2 from the germline V gene are DFQATT and SNEGSKA (reference sequence). Trimming shortened V by 5 bases and J by 0 bases, and 17 bases separated the two germline ends. The CDR3 spans 15 residues. The CDR3 loop is CSAEVGGHSSYEQYF. The CDR3 coding sequence is TGCAGTGCTGAGGTCGGGGGCCATTCCTCCTACGAGCAGTACTTC.

The chain has TRBV11-2 and TRBJ2-7, with 9 bases that match TRBD1. The germline gives CDR1 SGHAT, CDR2 FQNNGV. This CDR3 comprises 17 residues. Germline trimming cut 0 bases from V and 2 bases from J; bases unmatched to any gene: 8. Written as DNA, the CDR3 is TGTGCCAGCAGCTTAGATCAAGGGACAGGGTTCACCTACGAGCAGTACTTC. This encodes CASSLDQGTGFTYEQYF.